The present T cell receptor beta chain was sequenced within a study of T-cell reconstitution after alpha-beta-depleted transplantation in children. Study-level findings and limits: It was reported that alpha-beta T cells came from several hundred expanded graft clones (about two months after transplant). At the one-year point after transplant, T-cell counts and TCRbeta diversity were found to come mostly from T cells that had been newly produced.

Library preparation (for TCRbeta) was performed with unique molecular identifiers. TCRdb recomputed calls from the PCR reads with MiXCR, one row per CDR3 protein. The profile shows 750,000 to 950,000 distinct CDR3 sequences, under 20% of them singletons. In its sample, this clonotype was seen a few times. Its matching antigen is unknown. This specimen consisted of PBMCs, mostly from graft donor cells, obtained 360 days after TCRalphabeta/CD19-depleted stem cell transplant. The clonotype was recovered from a male patient between 10 and 17 years old who had a stem cell transplant for acute lymphoblastic leukemia, so the T cells may come from the graft donor.

Here the CDR3 reads CASSESPAARLTDTQYF. CDR3 nucleotides: TGTGCCAGCAGTGAAAGCCCAGCGGCCCGCTTGACAGATACGCAGTATTTT. The chain links TRBV2 to TRBJ2-3; weak D call: TRBD2 (5 bases). With 2 bases removed from V and 3 bases from J, the gap between germline ends came to 18 bases. The germline CDR1 and CDR2 sequences are SNHLY and FYNNEI. This CDR3 is built from 17 residues.